This TCR beta chain was identified during a study of blood T cells in healthy people across ages (dated by TCRdb to the mid-2010s). Study-level background: In model experiments, template switching captured about one uniquely barcoded TCR beta cDNA molecule for every two T cells. To track age-related changes in TCR beta repertoire diversity, the study relied on deep sequencing normalized with unique cDNA molecular identifiers. Four age groups were formed from the donors: young (average approximately 17 years), middle-aged (approximately 39), aged (roughly 58) and long-lived (less than 85). Using the same blood draw, the study looked at two additional independent replicas of 1 million unique cDNA reads for two donors, one aged 18 to 30 and the other aged 80 or older.

As encoded in the germline V gene, CDR1 is SGHTA while CDR2 is FQGNSA. The CDR3 numbers 17 residues from cysteine through phenylalanine. Only the CDR3 DNA is retained, 51 bases long and in frame from the first base. What the research found in general, with its limitations: Total diversity estimates from one million sequenced T cells were considered lower bounds and underestimates. Bulk unsorted PBMC profiling prevented conclusive comparison of naive and antigen-experienced compartments. As age increased, observed TCR beta diversity per million T cells dropped in a roughly linear way, and a significant reduction was already evident by age 40. Observed TCR beta diversity correlated strongly with the percentage of naive T cells measured by flow cytometry. Donor CMV infection status was unknown, potentially confounding age-related changes in expanded clonotypes. Compared with the aged group, the long-lived group had more naive CD4+ T cells, fewer expanded clones and increased TCR diversity, suggesting age selection.

Donors were 39 systemically healthy Caucasian individuals from Russia aged about 6 to 100 years. Roughly 9.5 milliliters of peripheral blood were drawn from each donor into EDTA-treated Vacutainer tubes. Ficoll-Paque density-gradient centrifugation was used to isolate PBMCs, with at least 6 million obtained per sample. Total RNA was extracted from PBMCs with Trizol reagent, with at least 5 micrograms obtained per sample. For every donor, an aliquot of PBMCs went through flow cytometry to measure the percentages of naive CD45RAhigh/CD27high T cells. The library was obtained by 5' RACE. These reads were obtained on an Illumina HiSeq 2500. A second roughly 7 to 12 cycle PCR used a sample-barcoded 5' primer and a J-beta primer mix. Each TCR beta cDNA molecule received a unique molecular identifier from a template-switch 5' adaptor carrying 12 random nucleotides. Each sample yielded at least 2.5 million CDR3-containing paired-end reads. First-strand cDNA was synthesized from all RNA with the Mint cDNA synthesis kit, primed by a TRBC-specific oligonucleotide. Following uracil-DNA glycosylase treatment, all cDNA underwent a first 18-cycle PCR with the universal primers M1SS and BC2_uni_R. The original methods were these. For normalization, 1 million high-quality reads were randomly selected from each sample, with every read carrying a distinct molecular identifier. Instead of being binned into consensus sequences, reads with shared molecular identifiers were discarded. MiTCR, set to a Q25 quality threshold and the strictest error-elimination algorithm, was used for CDR3 identification, clonotype clustering and error correction. A nonparametric unseen species model with Euler transformation was used to estimate lower-bound total TCR beta diversity. Through fastp at Q25 and MiXCR, TCRdb rebuilt clones from the public reads, retaining in-frame beta chains. All rows with the same CDR3 protein become a single entry with the most common DNA and genes. TCRdb's processing, not the authors' own work, is the source of the V and J calls. In this sample the table shows over a million distinct CDR3 sequences, 25% of which occur a single time. The top ten constitute 0.65% to 0.95% of the sample.

This clonotype was picked up one time. What antigen it recognizes has not been identified. No qualities accompany the bases; no much larger clone lies one base away. A further study also used this sample, focusing on T cells of mothers and their children. Drawing on the second study: Nine systemically healthy Caucasian individuals, comprising three mothers and their six children, were included as donors. cDNA synthesis used all of the extracted RNA, with approximately 1.4 ug of RNA in each 15 ul reaction. In the second PCR, sample barcodes and 2-4 random nucleotides were introduced via the M1S primer. More than 9 million TCR beta CDR3 reads were obtained from each mother, and roughly 3 million reads were obtained from each child. Thymic selection shapes the output of TCR recombination in a similar way in related and unrelated pairs, and inherited differences have a minor effect. Normalized repertoire overlap in related mother-child pairs was always slightly higher than in unrelated mother-child pairs, but the difference was never significant. No persistent microchimeric T cell clones were detected, at a sensitivity of approximately 110 clones per million clonotypes. The study used deep NGS to compare TCR beta repertoires of mothers and children, seeking features distinguishing related mother-child pairs from unrelated individuals. Mothers averaged about 40 +/- 4 years of age and children averaged roughly 10 +/- 4 years. After adapters were ligated using NEBNext reagents, the libraries underwent 100+100 nt paired-end sequencing on an Illumina HiSeq 2000. Mother and child libraries were prepared a month apart and sequenced in separate runs to prevent cross-contamination. For each donor, between roughly 500,000 and 2,100,000 distinct TCR beta clonotypes were identified. Naive TCR beta clonotypes were estimated from low-frequency clonotypes matched to each donor's FACS-determined naive share, without sorting.

The sequence joins TRBV7-2 to TRBJ2-5, with 9 bases in between that match TRBD2. The J call is in doubt because the DNA end fits TRBJ2-7 better. This TCR was sampled from a girl aged 2-10 years in good health. What was sequenced was blood. The DNA sequence follows: TGTGCCAGCAGGCCAATAACCGGGACTAGCTTCCAATACGAGCAGTACTTC. It specifies CASRPITGTSFQYEQYF.